This T cell receptor beta chain originates from a study of blood T cell repertoires in COVID-19. On the study more broadly: Acute and convalescent COVID-19 samples came from the United States, Italy and Spain.

The Seattle site enrolled patients during active infection and followed them longitudinally. The CDR3 has 17 amino acids. After removal of 2 bases from V and 1 base from J, the junction contained 7 bases not matched to a gene. Per germline, CDR1 SGDLS and CDR2 YYNGEE. TCRdb keeps only in-frame clones here, not all; method: immunoSEQ multiplex PCR. The sample comprises hundreds of thousands of clones, 85% to 90% of which are singletons, and around 7.8% rests with the top ten. The TCR was taken from a woman between 45 and 65 years old with COVID-19, enrolled during active disease. The rearrangement links TRBV9 to TRBJ2-2; TRBD2 matches 8 bases. The sample taken for sequencing was peripheral blood. The CDR3 nucleotides read TGTGCCAGCAGCGTTCCCGAGCGGGGGAGGAACACCGGGGAGCTGTTTTTT. This gives the protein CASSVPERGRNTGELFF. Full variable domain (missing parts from reference TRBV9 and TRBJ2-2): DSGVTQTPKHLITATGQRVTLRCSPRSGDLSVYWYQQSLDQGLQFLIQYYNGEERAKGNILERFSAQQFPDLHSELNLSSLELGDSALYFCASSVPERGRNTGELFFGEGSRLTVL.